This TCR delta chain appears in the sequencing data of a study of Vδ1+ human thymocytes (dated by TCRdb to 2016 to 2018). In the study overall: As a data resource, the study described the mRNA-level TRG and TRD CDR3 repertoires found in highly purified Vdelta1+ thymocytes taken from young children. Validation of the multiplex-based CDR3 amplicon strategy against 5'RACE-based CDR3 amplicon generation methods had been performed previously.

Points on this clone: It lacks a known antigen. No base-level quality is on record; no much larger clone is a single base apart.

Paper-wide results and their limitations: Because no clustering by age or sex was observed, donors were not stratified by these variables in the analyses. Because unexpected Vdelta2 sequences could lead to misinterpretation of bulk repertoire data, the authors recommended using highly purified populations and validating at the single-cell level. Despite high sort purity, about 22% of thymic TRD sequences were Vdelta2 (and few Vdelta3), unlike peripheral blood Vdelta1+ controls. Thymic TRG and TRD repertoires appeared highly polyclonal with Gaussian CDR3 length distributions, unlike oligoclonal peripheral blood repertoires. Numerous TRG clonotypes were shared among donors (up to about 6.9x10^3), while TRD repertoires were essentially private (a maximum of roughly 120 shared).

The CDR3 sequence holds 19 residues, the cysteine and phenylalanine included. Only the CDR3 DNA is retained, 57 bases long and in frame from the first base. Trimming accounts for 1 base at V and 0 bases at J, while the number of junction bases matched to no gene is 12. CDR1 and CDR2 (TSWWSYY, QGS) derive from the germline V gene. Thymic samples were depleted of alphabeta T cells, then CD3+ TCRVdelta1+ TCRVdelta2- thymocytes were FACS-sorted. The purity of the sorted Vdelta1+ thymocytes was between roughly 97% and 99.6%. Thymic specimens came from seven to nine paediatric patients undergoing corrective cardiac surgery, aged from about 5 days to 16 months. The thymic tissue was dispersed, and mononuclear cells were isolated using a Histopaque-1077 density gradient. Staining used anti-TCRVdelta1 clone TS8.2, anti-TCRVdelta2 clone B6, anti-CD3 clone HIT3a and anti-TCRalphabeta clone IP26 antibodies. RNA was isolated using the RNeasy mini kit, and reverse transcription was performed with Superscript III. CDR3 amplicons were generated by multiplex PCR with pooled V-gene forward primers and a constant-region reverse primer carrying Illumina adaptor overhangs. After gel purification, the amplicons were indexed with Nextera index primers during about 8 additional PCR cycles and then purified using AMPure XP beads. Libraries were sequenced on an Illumina MiSeq with paired-end 250 bp reads, dual indexing and around 22% PhiX spike-in. The study's own analysis went as follows. Reads were quality checked with FastQC, and TRG read pairs were merged with ea-utils fastq-join. IMGT/HighV-QUEST was used to annotate sequences, retaining only productive sequences with an unambiguous V-gene assignment, and each clonotype was defined by an identical CDR3 sequence. Downstream analysis used VDJtools 1.1.1, tcR 2.2.3, Treemap and vegan Shannon diversity in R 3.4.4. TCRdb reprocessed the public reads with the caller CATT; rows with the same DNA were merged afterwards. TCRdb's processing, not the study's, gives the V and J calls here. This sample lists under 85,000 delta-chain clones; approximately 30% were detected once. The ten most abundant clones make up roughly 0.25% of the sample.

Material for sequencing was Vdelta1+ gamma-delta thymocytes from the thymus. Read against the paper, the sample's cell subset or site label means: FACS-sorted CD3+ TCRalphabeta- TCRVdelta1+ TCRVdelta2- thymocytes. This receptor was taken from a boy in the first two years of life who had congenital heart surgery. The chain is encoded by TRDV1 joined to TRDJ1; 9 junctional bases match TRDD3. The nucleotides read TGTGCTCTTGGGGAACGTCCTGCATACTGGGGGACCGACACCGATAAACTCATCTTT. This encodes CALGERPAYWGTDTDKLIF.